This entry lists 15 T cell receptor beta chains sequenced from one sample in a study of T cell responses to AZD1222 COVID-19 vaccine. Profiling relied on immunoSEQ multiplex PCR, and the TCRdb table lists in-frame clones only, not all of them. The sample lists 130,000 to 150,000 clones, around 88% occurring once. The source was peripheral blood, collected on day 0 of MenACWY control vaccination. All receptors come from an adult in good health.

The table lists this clone with a count of one. J is TRBJ2-1 and V is TRBV6-5; D perhaps matches TRBD2 (5 bases). Germline V gene lookup returns CDR1 MNHEY and CDR2 SVGAGI. V was pared by 2 bases and J by 9 bases, with 11 bases between. This CDR3 has 13 residues. The CDR3: CASSYALGSEQFF. For the CDR3, the DNA is TGTGCCAGCAGTTACGCGCTGGGGAGTGAGCAGTTCTTC.

This chain uses TRBV28 with TRBJ2-1; TRBD2 agrees at 16 bases. J lost 6 bases, V lost 3 bases, and 8 bases had no gene match. CDR1 is MDHEN and CDR2 is SYDVKM in the germline V gene. The CDR3 covers 18 residues. CDR3: CASSLLPGTSGRGNEQFF. The DNA of the CDR3 is TGTGCCAGCAGTTTGCTCCCCGGGACTAGCGGGAGGGGCAATGAGCAGTTCTTC.

This chain links TRBV5-4 with TRBJ2-7; D remains ambiguous. Trimming took 2 bases from V and 5 from J, leaving 8 bases between them. This CDR3 spans 12 amino acids. From germline, CDR1 is SGHNT and CDR2 YYREEE (reference sequence). This CDR3 reads CASSFLGNEQYF. Here the CDR3 DNA reads TGTGCCAGCAGCTTTCTAGGTAACGAGCAGTACTTC.

The gene calls are TRBV6-2 or TRBV6-3 and TRBJ2-7, with D tentatively TRBD1 or TRBD2 (5 bases each). The CDR3 has 14 residues. V was trimmed by 4 bases and J by 5 bases, leaving 15 bases between them. CDR1 and CDR2 from the germline V gene are MNHEY and SVGEGT. CDR3 DNA sequence: TGTGCCAGCAGTTTTAGGGACGGTTCAAACGAGCAGTACTTC. Protein: CASSFRDGSNEQYF.

The rearrangement uses TRBV6-5 and TRBJ1-5; D is undetermined. CDR3 size: 16 residues. V lost 4 bases and J 4 bases, leaving 17 bases between the germline ends. Germline V lookup: CDR1 MNHEY, CDR2 SVGAGI. The CDR3 loop reads CASSSLRSQSNQPQHF. As DNA, the CDR3 is TGTGCCAGCAGTTCCCTGAGAAGTCAGAGTAATCAGCCCCAGCATTTT.

V gene TRBV2 combines with J gene TRBJ2-3, with D tentatively TRBD1 (6 bases). Germline V gene sequence: CDR1 SNHLY, CDR2 FYNNEI. V was cut by 8 bases and J by 2 bases, with 8 bases left in between. CDR3 length equals 12 residues. The CDR3 coding sequence is TGTGCCAGCCGGACAGACACAGATACGCAGTATTTT. It yields the protein CASRTDTDTQYF.

The CDR3 loop is CASSLVKETQYF. The CDR3 coding sequence is TGTGCCAGCAGCTTAGTGAAGGAGACCCAGTACTTC. The chain uses TRBV7-2 and TRBJ2-5, with D uncertain. V was cut by 1 base and J by 5 bases, with 5 bases left in between. Germline CDR1 is SGHTA and CDR2 is FQGNSA. CDR3 length: 12 residues.

The V call is TRBV3-1 (or the pseudogene TRBV3-2), the J call TRBJ1-2, with 7 bases identical to TRBD1. The length of the CDR3 is 15 residues. V lost 4 bases, J lost 6 bases, and 11 bases stayed unmatched. The germline V gene encodes CDR1 LGHDT and CDR2 YNNKEL (reference sequence). The CDR3, as DNA: TGTGCCAGCAGCCCCCTCGGACAGGTCTTTGATGGCTACACCTTC. As protein: CASSPLGQVFDGYTF.

V gene TRBV6-5 combines with J gene TRBJ2-7, with TRBD2 identical over 8 bases. This CDR3 spans 16 amino acids. J lost 5 bases, V lost 2 bases, and 11 bases had no gene match. In germline, CDR1 is MNHEY, CDR2 SVGAGI. The CDR3 loop reads CASSYRPLAEENEQYF. CDR3 in DNA: TGTGCCAGCAGTTACCGCCCACTAGCGGAAGAGAACGAGCAGTACTTC.

This clone came up once. V is TRBV27 and J is TRBJ2-2, with 7 bases that match TRBD2. Germline V gene data show CDR1 as MNHEY and CDR2 as SMNVEV (reference sequence). J lost 6 bases, V lost 0 bases, and 7 bases had no gene match. This CDR3 has 16 amino acids. The CDR3 region has the DNA TGTGCCAGCAGTTTATCTTCTTTGGGGGGGGCCGGGGAGCTGTTTTTT. It encodes CASSLSSLGGAGELFF.

The V gene is TRBV25-1, the J gene TRBJ2-2, with 7 positions matching TRBD1. The CDR3 runs 12 residues. CDR1 and CDR2 from the germline V gene are MGHDK and SYGVNS. V dropped 10 bases and J dropped 4; count of bases not matched to a gene: 3. The CDR3 DNA is TGTGCCACCAGACAGGGCACCGGGGAGCTGTTTTTT. Translating it yields CATRQGTGELFF.

J is TRBJ1-1 and V is TRBV2, with 7 bases identical to TRBD1. There are 13 residues in the CDR3. CDR1 is SNHLY, CDR2 FYNNEI, per germline. The CDR3 is CAGRTGAHTEAFF. The CDR3 DNA sequence: TGTGCAGGTCGGACAGGCGCCCACACTGAAGCTTTCTTT.

V is TRBV2 and J is TRBJ1-3, with D maybe TRBD1 (6 bases). The CDR3 spans 16 residues. From germline, CDR1 is SNHLY and CDR2 FYNNEI. Trimming cost V 4 bases and J 0 bases, with 13 bases left between them. DNA for the CDR3: TGTGCCAGCAGTGGGACAGTTAAGAGCTCTGGAAACACCATATATTTT. Translating it yields CASSGTVKSSGNTIYF.

This clone ranks as medium-sized. The chain joins TRBV4-1 to TRBJ2-7, with D hard to call. V was trimmed by 1 base and J by 3 bases, leaving 7 bases between them. In germline, CDR1 is MGHRA, CDR2 YSYEKL. This CDR3 comprises 13 residues. In DNA form, the CDR3 reads TGCGCCAGCAGCCAAGGGGCATACTACGAGCAGTACTTC. This sequence encodes CASSQGAYYEQYF.

The V and J genes are TRBV18 and TRBJ1-6, with D possibly being TRBD1 (5 bases). This CDR3 has 14 residues. The V gene lost 6 bases and the J gene lost 9 bases, with 15 bases spanning the gap. Germline V CDR1 and CDR2: KGHSH, LQKENI. The CDR3 region is CASSTGTLGSPLHF. The DNA for the CDR3 is TGTGCCAGCTCCACCGGGACCTTGGGTTCACCCCTCCACTTT.